The source of this T cell receptor beta chain is a study of PD-1 blockade in classical Hodgkin lymphoma. The protocol was immunoSEQ multiplex PCR, while the TCRdb copy is restricted to in-frame clones and leaves out a portion. The sample lists over 10,000 clones; about 90% were seen once. The patients all showed relapse after autologous stem cell transplantation, while their brentuximab vedotin exposure varied. Best overall response was complete response, partial response or progressive disease in these relapsed/refractory classical Hodgkin lymphoma patients. Deletions cut 0 bases from V and 5 bases from J, with 17 bases between. Germline-derived CDR1 and CDR2 are SGHRS and YFSETQ. This CDR3 has 17 amino acids.

The rearrangement uses TRBV5-1 and TRBJ2-2, with D possibly being TRBD1 (6 bases). The receptor was isolated from a human donor with classical Hodgkin lymphoma. Source: peripheral blood mononuclear cells (PBMCs), taken at baseline. CDR3 sequence: CASSLAPGVERTGELFF. CDR3 coding DNA: TGCGCCAGCAGCTTGGCGCCAGGGGTCGAAAGAACCGGGGAGCTGTTTTTT.